Shown below are 30 T cell receptor beta chains from a single sample sequenced in a study of T cell changes during pregnancy in multiple sclerosis. The method was immunoSEQ multiplex PCR; TCRdb's version includes in-frame clones alone and lacks a portion of them. This sample has about 44,000 clones, with about 96% found just once. The source material was peripheral blood, sampled in the second trimester of pregnancy. These receptors were collected from a female donor with multiple sclerosis, enrolled in a pregnancy study.

This clone occurred once. The junction departs from the called germline gene at one end, perhaps through a read error. The chain employs TRBV7-9 and TRBJ1-6; unclear D gene. Germline CDR1 reads SEHNR; CDR2 reads FQNEAQ (reference sequence). The CDR3 loop spans 12 amino acids. The CDR3 sequence is CASSLGDSYRGF. CDR3 bases: TGTGCCAGCAGCTTGGGTGACTCTTACCGCGGGTTT.

The chain carries TRBV4-3 and TRBJ2-1; 9 bases align to TRBD1. There are 17 residues in the CDR3. V dropped 4 bases and J dropped 7; count of bases not matched to a gene: 14. Germline CDR1 and CDR2: LGHNA and YSLEER. The CDR3 is CASSPNILRTGENEQFF. CDR3 nucleotide sequence: TGCGCCAGCAGCCCCAACATCCTACGGACAGGGGAAAATGAGCAGTTCTTC.

Worth noting for this clone: Different DNA sequences within this sample yield the same CDR3. The chain joins TRBV2 to TRBJ1-5; D not certain. This CDR3 has 14 amino acids. Germline loops: CDR1 SNHLY, CDR2 FYNNEI. V shed 1 base and J shed 3 bases, with 7 bases lying between them. For the CDR3, the DNA is TGTGCCAGCAGTGAAGGACAACCCAATCAGCCCCAGCATTTT. This gives the protein CASSEGQPNQPQHF.

The chain joins TRBV9 to TRBJ1-2, with 8 bases matching TRBD1. V dropped 4 bases and J dropped 8; count of bases not matched to a gene: 7. CDR3 length equals 13 residues. CDR1 SGDLS and CDR2 YYNGEE come from the germline V gene. DNA for the CDR3: TGTGCCAGCAGCTCCTCAGGGGGCCCGGGCTACACCTTC. Translation: CASSSSGGPGYTF.

Notes on this clone: At one end the junction does not follow the germline gene, possibly because of a read error. The chain joins TRBV11-2 to TRBJ1-4; weak D call: TRBD1 (5 bases). Germline CDR1 SGHAT, CDR2 FQNNGV. This CDR3 contains 15 residues. For the CDR3, the DNA is TGTGCCAGCAGCATAGACCGCGGGGGTAATGAAAAACTGTTTTTT. Protein product: CASSIDRGGNEKLFF.

J is TRBJ2-1 and V is TRBV11-3; 12 positions agree with TRBD2. The ends lost 8 bases at V and 7 bases at J; junction bases unmatched: 3. The germline V gene encodes CDR1 SGHNT and CDR2 YENEEA. This CDR3 has 13 residues. The CDR3 protein is CASALAGGNEQFF. Written as DNA, the CDR3 is TGTGCCAGCGCACTAGCGGGGGGAAATGAGCAGTTCTTC.

About this clone itself: One junction end disagrees with the germline gene, perhaps due to a read error. The V call is TRBV10-3, the J call TRBJ1-2; D is perhaps TRBD1 (5 bases). From germline, CDR1 is ENHRY and CDR2 SYGVKD. The CDR3 spans 14 residues. CDR3 protein: CAISDRGTNYGHTF. DNA for the CDR3: TGTGCCATCAGTGATAGGGGAACTAACTATGGCCACACCTTC.

This sequence joins TRBV6-1 and TRBJ2-7; a weak D match, TRBD1 (6 bases). CDR1 and CDR2 (germline): MNHNS, SASEGT. This CDR3 has 16 amino acids. V was cut by 2 bases and J by 2 bases, with 16 bases left in between. The DNA of the CDR3 is TGTGCCAGCAGTGAACCATTCCGGACAGCTACCTACGAGCAGTACTTC. Residues: CASSEPFRTATYEQYF.

V and J are TRBV7-9 and TRBJ1-2; 8 bases line up with TRBD1. Losses at the gene ends were 1 base for V and 5 bases for J; bases not matched to a gene: 6. The CDR3 contains 15 residues. The V gene's germline CDR1 is SEHNR and CDR2 FQNEAQ (reference sequence). This CDR3 reads CASSLDRGDRYGYTF. CDR3 DNA sequence: TGTGCCAGCAGCTTAGATAGGGGGGACAGGTATGGCTACACCTTC.

The chain couples TRBV30 to TRBJ2-1; 9 nucleotides line up with TRBD2. CDR1 is GTSNPN, CDR2 SVGIG, per germline (reference sequence). The CDR3 totals 14 residues. Trimming removed 2 bases from V and 12 bases from J; junction bases left unmatched: 11. CDR3 residues: CAWSPTSGVGVQFF. Here the CDR3 DNA reads TGTGCCTGGAGTCCGACTAGCGGAGTAGGGGTGCAGTTCTTC. The whole variable domain, remainder taken from reference TRBV30 and TRBJ2-1, is SQTIHQWPATLVQPVGSPLSLECTVEGTSNPNLYWYRQAAGRGLQLLFYSVGIGQISSEVPQNLSASRPQDRQFILSSKKLLLSDSGFYLCAWSPTSGVGVQFFGPGTRLTVL.

The chain couples TRBV27 to TRBJ1-5, with 7 bases that match TRBD1. The germline gives CDR1 MNHEY, CDR2 SMNVEV (reference sequence). The J segment lost 3 bases and the V segment lost 5 bases, leaving 16 bases of the junction unmatched. CDR3 length: 18 amino acids. The CDR3, as DNA: TGTGCCAGCAGTCGACTGACAGGGTCAGGGCTCCTCAATCAGCCCCAGCATTTT. Translation gives CASSRLTGSGLLNQPQHF.

V and J are TRBV5-1 and TRBJ1-2, with 11 nucleotides matching TRBD1. This CDR3 is built from 19 residues. Germline CDR1 reads SGHRS; CDR2 reads YFSETQ. Trimming took 1 base from V and 5 from J; bases not matched to a gene: 16. CDR3 loop: CASSLTLPWGDRGWYGYTF. The CDR3 region has the DNA TGCGCCAGCAGCTTGACTCTTCCGTGGGGGGACAGGGGGTGGTATGGCTACACCTTC.

V gene TRBV30 combines with J gene TRBJ2-7; 7 positions match TRBD2. CDR1 is GTSNPN and CDR2 is SVGIG in the germline V gene (reference sequence). This CDR3 has 13 amino acids. V gave up 4 bases and J gave up 2 bases; unmatched junction bases: 5. Written as DNA, the CDR3 is TGTGCCTGGAAAGAAGCGGGGACCTACGAGCAGTACTTC. The encoded protein is CAWKEAGTYEQYF.

J is TRBJ1-5 and V is TRBV2, with a tentative D call TRBD1 (6 bases). The CDR3 consists of 13 residues. The germline gives CDR1 SNHLY, CDR2 FYNNEI. Trimming shortened V by 7 bases and J by 2 bases, and 9 bases separated the two germline ends. The CDR3 protein is CASMGARNQPQHF. The CDR3 nucleotides read TGTGCCAGCATGGGGGCCCGCAATCAGCCCCAGCATTTT.

This chain joins TRBV30 and TRBJ1-2; TRBD1 agrees at 12 bases. Germline loops: CDR1 GTSNPN, CDR2 SVGIG (reference sequence). Trimming removed 5 bases from V and 7 bases from J; junction bases left unmatched: 11. The CDR3 totals 15 residues. The DNA for the CDR3 is TGTGCCTGGCGCACGTCGGGACAGGGGGCGCGTGGCTACACCTTC. It encodes CAWRTSGQGARGYTF.

The chain has TRBV5-8 and TRBJ2-4, with 7 positions matching TRBD2. CDR3 length: 18 amino acids. J lost 8 bases, V lost 0 bases, and 17 bases had no gene match. Looked up from germline, CDR1 is SGHTS and CDR2 is YDEGEE. The CDR3: CASSLGHISAVGRDIQYF. In nucleotides, the CDR3 is TGTGCCAGCAGCTTGGGCCATATTAGCGCCGTAGGGAGGGACATTCAGTACTTC.

This clone has just one count. The chain is built from TRBV9 and TRBJ2-1, with 10 bases identical to TRBD1. Germline V gene data show CDR1 as SGDLS and CDR2 as YYNGEE. Trimming cost V 2 bases and J 8 bases; bases outside gene matches: 7. CDR3 length: 15 residues. The DNA for the CDR3 is TGTGCCAGCAGCGTCGGACAGGGGGGAAGGGATGAGCAGTTCTTC. It codes for CASSVGQGGRDEQFF.

The chain is built from TRBV7-6 and TRBJ2-7; D ambiguous. The CDR3 loop spans 16 amino acids. The V end lost 5 bases, the J end lost 3 bases, and 20 bases lay between the germline ends. Germline V lookup: CDR1 SGHVS, CDR2 FNYEAQ. The CDR3 region is CASSVGGARPYYEQYF. The CDR3 DNA follows: TGTGCCAGCAGCGTGGGTGGCGCGAGGCCCTACTACGAGCAGTACTTC.

The chain recombines TRBV7-2 with TRBJ1-1, with D tentatively TRBD1 (5 bases). V was pared by 5 bases and J by 6 bases, with 22 bases between. The CDR3 is 16 amino acids. CDR1 SGHTA and CDR2 FQGNSA come from the germline V gene. CDR3 nucleotides: TGTGCCAGCAGCCGATTTGACAGCCCCACGATCCCTGAAGCTTTCTTT. It specifies CASSRFDSPTIPEAFF. Full variable domain (remainder filled in from reference TRBV7-2 and TRBJ1-1): GAGVSQSPSNKVTEKGKDVELRCDPISGHTALYWYRQSLGQGLEFLIYFQGNSAPDKSGLPSDRFSAERTGGSVSTLTIQRTQQEDSAVYLCASSRFDSPTIPEAFFGQGTRLTVV.

The J gene is TRBJ1-1, the V gene TRBV6-5; weak D call: TRBD1 (6 bases). Trimming removed 7 bases from V and 1 base from J, with 16 bases in between. Germline CDR1 and CDR2: MNHEY and SVGAGI. The CDR3 runs to 15 residues. CDR3 amino acids: CASKGVRLPNTEAFF. The CDR3 DNA reads as TGTGCCAGCAAGGGGGTTCGCCTTCCGAACACTGAAGCTTTCTTT.

V gene TRBV15 combines with J gene TRBJ2-2; 9 nucleotides agree with TRBD1. Germline CDR1 is LNHNV and CDR2 is YYDKDF (reference sequence). The CDR3 extends over 17 amino acids. J lost 3 bases, V lost 1 base, and 6 bases had no gene match. The CDR3 DNA is TGTGCCACCAGCAGAGTTGTAGGGACAGGGCACACCGGGGAGCTGTTTTTT. The encoded protein is CATSRVVGTGHTGELFF.

V and J are TRBV14 and TRBJ2-1; D possibly corresponds to TRBD2 (7 bases). CDR1 and CDR2 (germline): SGHDN, FVKESK. The CDR3 has 19 residues. Trimming removed 0 bases at V and 3 bases at J, with 21 bases between. Here the CDR3 reads CASSQDRGLGGSLYNEQFF. CDR3 coding DNA: TGTGCCAGCAGCCAAGATCGGGGGCTTGGCGGGAGTCTCTACAATGAGCAGTTCTTC.

CDR3 sequence: CASSLNSGSMDEQFF. The DNA for the CDR3 is TGCGCCAGCAGCTTGAATAGCGGGAGTATGGATGAGCAGTTCTTC. The chain combines TRBV5-1 with TRBJ2-1; 9 positions agree with TRBD2. CDR3 length: 15 residues. Germline-derived CDR1 and CDR2 are SGHRS and YFSETQ. Trimming at V came to 1 base and at J to 8 bases, leaving 7 bases not matched to a gene.

The chain recombines TRBV5-1 with TRBJ1-4; 7 bases align to TRBD1. This CDR3 contains 14 residues. V was clipped by 4 bases and J by 3 bases; unmatched bases: 3. CDR1 and CDR2 from the germline V gene are SGHRS and YFSETQ. CDR3 residues: CASSGDSSNEKLFF. CDR3 nucleotide sequence: TGCGCCAGCAGCGGGGACAGTTCTAATGAAAAACTGTTTTTT.

The chain recombines TRBV28 with TRBJ1-5, with D possibly TRBD1 on 5 matching bases. The CDR3 length is 15 residues. V was trimmed by 4 bases and J by 0 bases, leaving 10 bases between them. Germline CDR1 and CDR2: MDHEN and SYDVKM. CDR3 sequence reads: CASSYGHYSNQPQHF. The DNA for the CDR3 is TGTGCCAGCAGTTACGGACATTATAGCAATCAGCCCCAGCATTTT.

The V call is TRBV7-2, the J call TRBJ2-3, with unresolved D. Germline V gene lookup returns CDR1 SGHTA and CDR2 FQGNSA. V was trimmed by 1 base and J by 2 bases, leaving 4 bases between them. The CDR3 extends over 13 amino acids. The CDR3, as DNA: TGTGCCAGCAGCTTAGACTTCACAGATACGCAGTATTTT. It encodes CASSLDFTDTQYF.

The V and J genes are TRBV25-1 and TRBJ2-3; 8 bases align to TRBD2. The CDR3 has 17 amino acids. The germline gives CDR1 MGHDK, CDR2 SYGVNS. J lost 3 bases, V lost 3 bases, and 11 bases had no gene match. This CDR3 reads CASSDPPGRGGTDTQYF. As DNA, the CDR3 is TGTGCCAGCAGTGACCCTCCCGGGAGGGGAGGAACAGATACGCAGTATTTT.

In DNA form, the CDR3 reads TGTGCCAGCAGTGAACACAGCGGGAACTCGTACTTC. This encodes CASSEHSGNSYF. The chain couples TRBV6-1 to TRBJ2-7, with 7 bases that match TRBD2. The ends lost 2 bases at V and 12 bases at J; junction bases unmatched: 7. The CDR3 length is 12 residues. Germline V gene data show CDR1 as MNHNS and CDR2 as SASEGT.

The chain links TRBV6-5 to TRBJ1-1; possibly TRBD1 for D (6 bases). Trimming took 2 bases from V and 1 from J, leaving 11 bases between them. The CDR3 contains 15 residues. Germline V lookup: CDR1 MNHEY, CDR2 SVGAGI. CDR3 sequence reads: CASSYIGRGNTEAFF. The CDR3 region has the DNA TGTGCCAGCAGTTACATAGGCAGGGGGAACACTGAAGCTTTCTTT.

This chain connects TRBV5-5 to TRBJ2-7, with 7 bases aligning to TRBD1. Trimming took 4 bases from V and 9 from J; bases not matched to a gene: 19. This CDR3 comprises 16 residues. CDR1 and CDR2 (germline): SGHKS, YYEKEE (reference sequence). CDR3 in amino acids: CASSNYLTGSARRQYF. Here the CDR3 DNA reads TGTGCCAGCAGCAATTACCTGACAGGGTCGGCGCGTCGGCAGTACTTC.